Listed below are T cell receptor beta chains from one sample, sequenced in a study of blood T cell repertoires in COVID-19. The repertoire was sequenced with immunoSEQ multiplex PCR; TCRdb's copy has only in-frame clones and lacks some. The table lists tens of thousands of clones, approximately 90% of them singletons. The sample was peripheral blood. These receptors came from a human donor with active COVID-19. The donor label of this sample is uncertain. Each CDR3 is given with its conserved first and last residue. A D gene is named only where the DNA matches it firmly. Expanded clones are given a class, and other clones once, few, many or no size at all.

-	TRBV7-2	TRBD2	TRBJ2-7	TGTGCCAGCGGGCAGCGGGAGGTATCTCACGAGCAGTACTTC	CASGQREVSHEQYF
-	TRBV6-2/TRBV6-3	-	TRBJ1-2	TGTGCCAGCAGTTACTCGGCAGGGGACTATGGCTACACCTTC	CASSYSAGDYGYTF
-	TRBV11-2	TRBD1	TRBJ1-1	TGTGCCAGCAGCTTTAACAACAGGGGGTACGCTGAAGCTTTCTTT	CASSFNNRGYAEAFF
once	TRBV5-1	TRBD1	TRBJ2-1	TGCGCCAGCCAACTTGGACAGGGGTTTTACAATGAGCAGTTCTTC	CASQLGQGFYNEQFF
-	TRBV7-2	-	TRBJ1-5	TGTGCCAGCAGCTCCGAACGGGATCAAGGCCAGCCCCAGCATTTT	CASSSERDQGQPQHF
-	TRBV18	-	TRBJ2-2	TGTGCCAGCTCCCTCGGCGGAAACACCGGGGAGCTGTTTTTT	CASSLGGNTGELFF
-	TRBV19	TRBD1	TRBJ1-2	TGTGCCAGTAGCGCAGGGGGTATGGGCGGCTACACCTTC	CASSAGGMGGYTF
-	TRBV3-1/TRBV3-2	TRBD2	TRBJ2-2	TGTGCCAGCAGCCAAGTCTGGCTAGCGGGGAGAGGGAGCGCCGGGGAGCTGTTTTTT	CASSQVWLAGRGSAGELFF
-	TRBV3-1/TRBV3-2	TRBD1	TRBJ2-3	TGTGCCAGCAGCCAAGATAGAGGGACAGTCCCAGCATTT	CASSQDRGTVPAF
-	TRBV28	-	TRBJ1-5	TGTGCCAGCCTACAGACAATGACCCAGCCCCAGCATTTT	CASLQTMTQPQHF
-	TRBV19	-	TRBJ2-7	TGTGCCAGTAGTAAACTGGGGGGTTCCTACGAGCAGTACTTC	CASSKLGGSYEQYF
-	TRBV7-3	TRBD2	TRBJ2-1	TGTGCCAGCAGCTTCGGACTAGCGGGAGTCAATGAGCAGTTCTTC	CASSFGLAGVNEQFF
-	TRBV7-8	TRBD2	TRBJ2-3	TGTGCCAGCAGCTTAGATGTGCTAGCGGGAGTGGCGGCAGATACGCAGTATTTT	CASSLDVLAGVAADTQYF
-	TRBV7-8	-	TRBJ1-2	TGTGCCAGCAGCTCTATTTCGGACCAGGGCTATGGCTACACCTTC	CASSSISDQGYGYTF
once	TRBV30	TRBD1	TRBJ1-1	TGTGCCTGGAGTGTAAGACAGGGGGGGAACACTGAAGCTTTCTTT	CAWSVRQGGNTEAFF
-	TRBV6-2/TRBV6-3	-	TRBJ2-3	TGTGCCAGCAGTTACGGTGCTAGCCATCTCACAGATACGCAGTATTTT	CASSYGASHLTDTQYF
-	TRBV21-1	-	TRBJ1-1	TGTGCCAGCAAGGAGACAGGGGGCAACACTGAAGCTTTCTTT	CASKETGGNTEAFF
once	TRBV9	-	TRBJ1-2	TGTGCCAGCAGCCCCCTGCGGTCAGTAGAAGGCTACACCTTC	CASSPLRSVEGYTF
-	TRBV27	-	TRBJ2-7	TGTGCCAGCAGTTTATCGGGGCAAGAGCAGTACTTC	CASSLSGQEQYF
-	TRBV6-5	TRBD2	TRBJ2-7	TGTGCCAGCAGTTACTCGACCGCGGGGGGGCACTACGAGCAGTACTTC	CASSYSTAGGHYEQYF
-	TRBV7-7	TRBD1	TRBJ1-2	TGTGCTAGCAGCACGGGGACAGTGGATGGCTACACCTTC	CASSTGTVDGYTF
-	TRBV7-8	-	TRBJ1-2	TGTGCCAGCAGCAGTTCGGCAGGAAGGGGCTATGGCTACACCTTC	CASSSSAGRGYGYTF
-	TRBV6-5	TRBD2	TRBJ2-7	TGTGCCAGCGGGACTATGTACGAGCAGTACTTC	CASGTMYEQYF
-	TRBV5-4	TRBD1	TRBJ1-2	TGTGCCAGCAGCTCAGTCAACCGGGGACAGGTGGCTAACTATGGCTACACCTTC	CASSSVNRGQVANYGYTF
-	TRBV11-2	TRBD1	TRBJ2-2	TGTGCCAGCAGCTTAGGACCGGACAGGGGCGCCGGGGAGCTGTTTTTT	CASSLGPDRGAGELFF
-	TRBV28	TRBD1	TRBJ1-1	TGTGCCAGCAGTTTATACCGACAGGGCCCCCTGAACACTGAAGCTTTCTTT	CASSLYRQGPLNTEAFF
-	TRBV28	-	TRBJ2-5	TGTGCCAGCAGTTTCAAGGGAAGGGGAGAGACCCAGTACTTC	CASSFKGRGETQYF
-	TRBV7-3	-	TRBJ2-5	TGTGCCAGCTCAGGGGCCCACCAAGAGACCCAGTACTTC	CASSGAHQETQYF
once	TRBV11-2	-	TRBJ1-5	TGTGCCAGCAGCTTAGGGGGGAGGGCTGAACAGCCCCAGCATTTT	CASSLGGRAEQPQHF
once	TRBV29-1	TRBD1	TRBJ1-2	TGCAGCGTTGAGAAAGGGGGGACAGGGAACCGCTATGGCTACACCTTC	CSVEKGGTGNRYGYTF
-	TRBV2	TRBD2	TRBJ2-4	TGTGCCAGCTCGCCGGGGGGAGCCAAAAACATTCAGTACTTC	CASSPGGAKNIQYF
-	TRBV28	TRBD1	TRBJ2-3	TGTGCCAGCAGTGCTAACAGGGGCCCTAGCACAGATACGCAGTATTTT	CASSANRGPSTDTQYF
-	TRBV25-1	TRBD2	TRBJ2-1	TGTGCCAGCAGTCAGCGGCGGCGGGAGGGCCTCTCCTACAATGAGCAGTTCTTC	CASSQRRREGLSYNEQFF
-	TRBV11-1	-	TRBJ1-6	TGTGCCAGCAGCTATAAACAGTATAATTCACCCCTCCACTTT	CASSYKQYNSPLHF
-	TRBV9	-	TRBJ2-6	TGTGCCAGCAGCGTAGAGTTTAGGACTCCCCACGTCCTGACTTTC	CASSVEFRTPHVLTF
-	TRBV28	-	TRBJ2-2	TGTGCCAGCAGTTGGCAGAACACCGGGGAGCTGTTTTTT	CASSWQNTGELFF
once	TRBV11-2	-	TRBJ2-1	TGTGCCAGCAGCTTAGGAGTGGGGGGCAATGAGCAGTTCTTC	CASSLGVGGNEQFF